This T cell receptor (beta chain) came from a study of CD8+ T cells in alopecia areata (dated by TCRdb to 2017 to 2018). About the investigation overall: The treated patients, all with moderate-to-severe alopecia areata, were enrolled in an open-label pilot trial of oral tofacitinib given at 5 to 10 mg twice daily. Amplification of TCRbeta CDR3 regions was done by immunoSEQ multiplex PCR using 35 Vbeta forward primers and 13 Jbeta reverse primers. Scalp tissue and sorted CD4+ and CD8+ peripheral blood T cells from patchy and totalis/universalis alopecia areata patients and from healthy controls were covered by human TCRbeta sequencing. Scalp clonality was compared among normal scalp (n=4), patchy alopecia areata scalp (n=8), and alopecia totalis/universalis scalp (n=8). In both human patients and the C3H/HeJ mouse model, the study applied high-throughput TCRbeta sequencing to look at T cell clonal expansion in alopecia areata. Patients on tofacitinib were biopsied at baseline and after 4 and 24 weeks of treatment, and several of the patients also had a later scalp biopsy. Patients received tofacitinib for 6 to 18 months and were then followed off drug for 6 months to check for delayed response and recurrence. RNA was extracted with the PAXgene miRNA kit for fixed scalp, the miRNeasy kit for PBMCs, and the RNeasy kit for mouse skin. Disease severity in treated patients was measured with the SALT score, which quantifies the percentage of affected scalp surface area.

The CDR3 spans 13 residues, from the cysteine through the phenylalanine. The only DNA kept is the CDR3, 39 bases in frame from the first base. The germline V gene (reference sequence) supplies CDR1 MNHEY and CDR2 SMNVEV. Trimming costs V 2 bases and J 2 bases, and their ends lie 5 bases apart. Library preparation employed the immunoSEQ multiplex PCR assay. To provide template for TCR sequencing, every sample had RNA extracted and reverse transcribed into cDNA. SuperScript III was used to make first-strand cDNA, primed with a 2:1 mix of oligo-dT and random hexamers. Amplification bias was assessed with a synthetic immune receptor repertoire, and residual bias was removed computationally. The authors' pipeline ran thus. After raw reads were preprocessed to remove errors, the CDR3 was defined following IMGT conventions as running from the conserved cysteine to phenylalanine. Clonality was calculated as 1 minus Shannon entropy normalized by log2 of the number of productive unique TCRs. Whether scalp clones were CD4 or CD8 was inferred by matching scalp TCRbeta sequences against CD4 and CD8 repertoires sorted from blood. This is the immuneACCESS table as TCRdb keeps it, with only in-frame sequences that have V and J called. A part of the clones is gone; compared with another copy, unresolved V genes explain less than half, and the rest is unexplained. V and J calls and clone size are as listed in that table; D and trimming were resolved from the DNA. Present in this sample are 150,000 to 200,000 clones, roughly three fifths of which were seen just once. The top ten clones comprise 1.3% of the sample.

Interpreted using the paper, the treatment or condition label stands for: oral pan-JAK inhibitor, 5-10 mg twice daily. From alopecia areata patients, peripheral blood was collected along with lesional scalp punch biopsies. PBMCs were isolated by density centrifugation and stained for CD3, CD4 and CD8, after which CD4+ and CD8+ T cells were sorted on a FACSAria. On this clone: Its antigen remains unidentified. The record has no base qualities; no much larger clone is one base away.

Here is what the overall study found, with its caveats: With tofacitinib, both scalp clonality and the number of expanded CD8+ clones among the top 100 scalp clones went down significantly. Resident alphabeta T cells in normal human skin are also sequenced, complicating scalp TCR repertoire analysis, unlike mouse skin dominated by gammadelta T cells. Higher clonality and more expanded CD8+ clones were observed in lesional scalp than in normal scalp, particularly in alopecia totalis/universalis, a finding suggestive of antigenic drive. The treated cohort was small, with a single nonresponder, so links between baseline CD8+ expansion and response need larger studies. Many expanded lesional clones persisted in scalp and blood during tofacitinib treatment, which may partly explain relapse after stopping treatment. Shared TCR sequences between patients were less evident than in mice, which may be partly attributable to HLA diversity in the patient population.

This clonotype originated in a human donor with alopecia areata. The sequenced sample was CD4+ T cells sorted from blood, obtained at week 49, from a patient treated with tofacitinib. This receptor chain uses TRBV27 and TRBJ2-3; no D segment can be confidently identified. The CDR3: CASSLGDTDTQYF. The DNA is as follows: TGTGCCAGCAGTTTAGGGGACACAGATACGCAGTATTTT.